This TCR beta chain came from a study of beta chain features in type 1 diabetes. The study, taken as a whole, reports: People with Type 1 diabetes carried modestly yet significantly shorter TCRB CDR3s in all four CD4+ subsets.

Regarding this clone: Antigen unknown.

What was sequenced were expressed TCRB transcripts, since all of the isolated RNA had been reverse transcribed. Some clones are missing from TCRdb's copy, which holds only in-frame ones; the method was immunoSEQ multiplex PCR. The profile covers 300,000 to 400,000 clones, with 7% to 10% appearing a single time and 0.95% to 1.1% taken by the ten largest. The CDR3 runs to 13 residues. The germline V gene encodes CDR1 SQVTM and CDR2 ANQGSEA. Trimming left V 0 bases short and J 5 bases short, with 9 bases between. Sequenced material: central memory CD4+ T cells from blood. The sequence derives from a man aged 25 to 40 with type 1 diabetes. The V and J genes are TRBV29-1 and TRBJ2-3; the D is unclear. DNA of the CDR3: TGCAGCGTTGAAGAAATGTGGGGAGATACGCAGTATTTT. Translated: CSVEEMWGDTQYF.